This T cell receptor (beta chain) was profiled in a study of T cells in Graves' hyperthyroidism and ophthalmopathy. The source material, RNA transcripts, was used to amplify TCR beta CDR3 regions. The HTBI primer set served for first-round RT-PCR of the TCR CDR3. TCRdb used MiXCR to reprocess the multiplex PCR reads, holding one entry per CDR3 protein. The repertoire holds a few hundred thousand distinct CDR3 sequences, with more than 15% as singletons. In making diagnoses, clinical symptoms, serum thyroxine and TRAb, thyroid ultrasound and orbital computed tomography were all used. It was approximately 9.7 ml of fresh peripheral blood that supplied the PBMCs. The CDR3 is made up of 15 amino acids. V was pared by 1 base and J by 5 bases, with 15 bases between. The germline gives CDR1 DFQATT, CDR2 SNEGSKA (reference sequence).

The V and J genes are TRBV20-1 and TRBJ2-1; unclear D gene. The sequence was collected from a woman in her thirties or forties with Graves' ophthalmopathy. Sample: blood. CDR3 residues: CSARVAVRADNEQFF. The DNA for the CDR3 is TGCAGTGCTAGAGTGGCGGTTCGGGCGGACAATGAGCAGTTCTTC.